The clone carrying this TCR beta chain was detected a few times. Its target is not known. The data are from a study of cytotoxic CD8 clonotypes in ibrutinib-treated CLL. About the study: Partial responses numbered approximately 24 and complete responses 2; after a median about 62 months, 14 stayed remitted and roughly twelve progressed.

A 1 in 200,000 to 1 in 1 million T cell depth was the sequencing target. Here immunoSEQ multiplex PCR was the method, and the copy in TCRdb shows in-frame clones only, minus some. The table shows approximately 330,000 clones, with roughly 79% occurring only once. Germline CDR1 and CDR2: SGHRS and YFSETQ. Trimming stripped 4 bases from V and 6 bases from J, with 19 bases between. The CDR3 runs to 15 residues. Study-wide results and limits: Sustained-remission patients were sampled at different times than progressing patients were.

This TCR was sampled from a human donor with chronic lymphocytic leukemia. The V call is TRBV5-1, the J call TRBJ1-2; D gene unclear. The source was PBMCs, collected before ibrutinib treatment. The CDR3 region is CASSPGRSFQDGYTF. CDR3 nucleotides: TGCGCCAGCAGCCCGGGTCGTTCGTTTCAAGATGGCTACACCTTC.